This passage covers 10 T cell receptor beta chains from one sample sequenced in a study of patients and donors after allogeneic stem cell transplantation. MiXCR, applied by TCRdb to the RT-PCR reads, yields one record per CDR3 protein. Of about 230,000 distinct CDR3 sequences in the sample, 14% were seen once. Sequencing was carried out using blood, either unsorted or a sorted T cell fraction (not recorded which). The receptors originated from a human donor who was either an allogeneic HSCT recipient or a stem cell or donor lymphocyte infusion donor (not recorded which). It is not recorded whose cells these are; they may come from a transplant donor.

This clonotype was counted ten times or more. This sequence joins TRBV11-2 and TRBJ2-5; 7 nucleotides align to TRBD1. This CDR3 spans 14 amino acids. The germline V gene encodes CDR1 SGHAT and CDR2 FQNNGV. Germline trimming cut 3 bases from V and 0 bases from J; bases unmatched to any gene: 1. The CDR3 DNA reads TGTGCCAGCAGCTTGGACAGGAACCAAGAGACCCAGTACTTC. It translates to CASSLDRNQETQYF.

This clonotype appeared a few times. The chain employs TRBV29-1 and TRBJ1-2; maybe TRBD1 (6 bases). Germline CDR1 is SQVTM and CDR2 is ANQGSEA. Trimming pared 4 bases from V and 3 bases from J, leaving 15 bases between. The length of the CDR3 is 14 residues. The CDR3: CSVGAGARHYGYTF. Here the CDR3 DNA reads TGCAGCGTTGGGGCAGGGGCCCGGCACTATGGCTACACCTTC.

This clonotype was counted many times. The germline gene is not matched at one end of the junction; a read error may be the cause. This chain links TRBV5-1 with TRBJ1-1; possible D gene TRBD1, 6 bases. The CDR3 runs to 13 residues. CDR1 is SGHRS and CDR2 is YFSETQ in the germline V gene. Here the CDR3 DNA reads TGTGCCAGCAGTTTAGGGGGGGGGACTGAAGCTTTCTTT. As protein: CASSLGGGTEAFF.

V is TRBV3-1 and J is TRBJ2-4; the match to TRBD1 covers 8 bases. CDR1 LGHDT and CDR2 YNNKEL come from the germline V gene (reference sequence). The V gene end was trimmed by 0 bases and the J gene end by 5 bases; junction bases not matched to a gene: 3. This CDR3 spans 15 amino acids. The CDR3 protein is CASSQDSTGENIQYF. The CDR3 DNA sequence: TGTGCCAGCAGCCAAGATTCGACAGGGGAAAACATTCAGTACTTC.

This clonotype has a count of ten or more. This chain uses TRBV14 with TRBJ2-1; 10 nucleotides match TRBD2. CDR1 is SGHDN and CDR2 is FVKESK in the germline V gene. This CDR3 comprises 14 residues. Trimming cost V 5 bases and J 7 bases; bases outside gene matches: 5. The chain's CDR3 is CASSETSGWNEQFF. The CDR3, as DNA: TGTGCCAGCAGCGAGACTAGCGGGTGGAATGAGCAGTTCTTC.

This clonotype turned up a few times. The chain combines TRBV20-1 with TRBJ2-5; D gene unclear. Trimming left V 6 bases short and J 1 base short, with 15 bases between. Per the germline V gene, CDR1 is DFQATT and CDR2 is SNEGSKA (reference sequence). The CDR3 has 14 amino acids. The CDR3 loop is CSAIIHGSQETQYF. As DNA, the CDR3 is TGCAGTGCGATAATACACGGCAGCCAAGAGACCCAGTACTTC.

This chain links TRBV5-6 with TRBJ1-1; D uncertain. With 1 base removed from V and 5 bases from J, the gap between germline ends came to 6 bases. There are 12 residues in the CDR3. The germline CDR1 and CDR2 sequences are SGHDT and YYEEEE. CDR3 DNA: TGTGCCAGCAGCTTGACAGAGACTGAAGCTTTCTTT. Translating it yields CASSLTETEAFF.

This sequence joins TRBV7-6 and TRBJ2-7, with a weak D call TRBD2 (5 bases). The CDR3 totals 14 residues. Germline values: CDR1 SGHVS, CDR2 FNYEAQ. The V end lost 5 bases, the J end lost 1 base, and 12 bases lay between the germline ends. The CDR3 nucleotides are TGTGCCAGCAGCACCGGGGTGGGTTCCTACGAGCAGTACTTC. It codes for CASSTGVGSYEQYF. The full variable domain, completed using reference TRBV7-6 and TRBJ2-7, is GAGVSQSPRYKVTKRGQDVALRCDPISGHVSLYWYRQALGQGPEFLTYFNYEAQQDKSGLPNDRFSAERPEGSISTLTIQRTEQRDSAMYRCASSTGVGSYEQYFGPGTRLTVT.

This clonotype was counted at least ten times. V gene TRBV20-1 combines with J gene TRBJ2-3; unclear D gene. The CDR3 runs 13 residues. Germline V CDR1 and CDR2: DFQATT, SNEGSKA (reference sequence). Trimming cost V 5 bases and J 4 bases, with 13 bases left between them. CDR3 coding DNA: TGCAGTGCTGTGGAAGGGTGGGCAGATACGCAGTATTTT. Amino acid sequence: CSAVEGWADTQYF.

This clonotype was counted a few times. This chain uses TRBV5-4 with TRBJ2-2, with D perhaps matching TRBD1 (5 bases). V shed 2 bases and J shed 4 bases, with 12 bases lying between them. This CDR3 comprises 15 residues. The germline CDR1 and CDR2 sequences are SGHNT and YYREEE (reference sequence). CDR3 sequence reads: CASSLSGLTTGELFF. DNA of the CDR3: TGTGCCAGCAGCTTATCAGGGTTGACCACCGGGGAGCTGTTTTTT. Supplemented by reference TRBV5-4 and TRBJ2-2, the full variable domain reads ETGVTQSPTHLIKTRGQQVTLRCSSQSGHNTVSWYQQALGQGPQFIFQYYREEENGRGNFPPRFSGLQFPNYSSELNVNALELDDSALYLCASSLSGLTTGELFFGEGSRLTVL.